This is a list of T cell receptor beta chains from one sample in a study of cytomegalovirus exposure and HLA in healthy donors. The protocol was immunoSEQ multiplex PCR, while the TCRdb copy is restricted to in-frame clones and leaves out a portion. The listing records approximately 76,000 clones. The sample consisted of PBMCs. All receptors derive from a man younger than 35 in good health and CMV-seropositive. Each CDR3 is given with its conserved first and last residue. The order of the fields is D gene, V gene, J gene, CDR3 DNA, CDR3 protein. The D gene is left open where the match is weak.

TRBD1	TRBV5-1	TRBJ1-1	TGCGCCAGCAGCTTGGGAGACAGGGTGACTGAAGCTTTCTTT	CASSLGDRVTEAFF
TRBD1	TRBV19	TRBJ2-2	TGTGCCAGCCGGAGGACAGGGTACACCGGGGAGCTGTTTTTT	CASRRTGYTGELFF
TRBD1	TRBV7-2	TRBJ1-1	TGTGCCAGCACCAGGACAGGGGGTTTCCTAACTTTCTTT	CASTRTGGFLTFF
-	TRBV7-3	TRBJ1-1	TGTGCCAGCAGCTTAGTGGGGGAGGGGAACACTGAAGCTTTCTTT	CASSLVGEGNTEAFF
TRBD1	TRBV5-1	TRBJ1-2	TGCGCCAGCAGCTTGGGTGGACAGGGGTTCGGTGGCTACACCTTC	CASSLGGQGFGGYTF
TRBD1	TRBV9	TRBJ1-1	TGTGCCAGCAGCGTATTTCGGGACAGGGGGACTGAAGCTTTCTTT	CASSVFRDRGTEAFF
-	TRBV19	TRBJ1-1	TGTGCCAGTAGTTGGGGCCAAGGGAGGGCGGAAGCTTTCTTT	CASSWGQGRAEAFF
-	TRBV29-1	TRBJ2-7	TGCAGCGTTGAGGACAAAACCTACGAGCAGTACTTC	CSVEDKTYEQYF
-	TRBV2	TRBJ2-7	TGTGCCAGCACCCTCCTGGCCCCCTACGAGCAGTACTTC	CASTLLAPYEQYF
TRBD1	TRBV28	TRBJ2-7	TGTGCCAGCAGTTGGGACAGCTTAGGCTCCTACGAGCAGTACTTC	CASSWDSLGSYEQYF
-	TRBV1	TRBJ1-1	TGCACCAGCAGGACAAAACTCACACGGAACACTGAAGCTTTCTTT	CTSRTKLTRNTEAFF
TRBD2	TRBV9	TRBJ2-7	TGTGCCAGCAGCCCAGCGGGGGAGCCCTACGAGCAGTACTTC	CASSPAGEPYEQYF
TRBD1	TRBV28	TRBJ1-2	TGTGCCAGTCAAAAGTGGGACAGGGGGCGCGGCTACACCTTC	CASQKWDRGRGYTF
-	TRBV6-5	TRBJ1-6	TGTGCCAGCAGACCCCGGGGGGGCTCACCCCTCCACTTT	CASRPRGGSPLHF
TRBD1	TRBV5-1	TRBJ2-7	TGCGCCAGCAGCCCGTCGGGACAGGGACCCTTTAGGGAGCAGTACTTC	CASSPSGQGPFREQYF
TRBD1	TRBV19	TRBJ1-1	TGTGCCAGTAGCCCCCGGACAGGGCAGACTGAAGCTTTCTTT	CASSPRTGQTEAFF
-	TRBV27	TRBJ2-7	TGTGCCAGCAGTTTATCGAGGCAGATTTACGAGCAGTACTTC	CASSLSRQIYEQYF
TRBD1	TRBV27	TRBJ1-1	TGTGCCAGCAGGTATCACCTAGACAGGGCTGAAGCTTTCTTT	CASRYHLDRAEAFF
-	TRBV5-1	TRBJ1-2	TGCGCCAGCAGCTACGACAGTGATTATGGCTACACCTTC	CASSYDSDYGYTF
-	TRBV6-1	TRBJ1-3	TGTGCCAGCAGGAAAGACACGATCTCTGGAAACACCATATATTTT	CASRKDTISGNTIYF
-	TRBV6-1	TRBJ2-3	TGTGCCAGCAGTGAGACGACAGGATCCACAGATACGCAGTATTTT	CASSETTGSTDTQYF
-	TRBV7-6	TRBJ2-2	TGTGCCAGCAGCCCAGGGGGGCTGAGCACCGGGGAGCTGTTTTTT	CASSPGGLSTGELFF
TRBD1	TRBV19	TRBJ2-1	TGTGCCAGTTCTGACAGGGTCTCCTACAATGAGCAGTTCTTC	CASSDRVSYNEQFF
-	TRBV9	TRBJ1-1	TGTGCCAGCAGCGCGTCGGGGAACACTGAAGCTTTCTTT	CASSASGNTEAFF
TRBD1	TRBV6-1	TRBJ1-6	TGTGCCAGCAGTGACCTCCGAGACAGGGATGATTCACCCCTCCACTTT	CASSDLRDRDDSPLHF
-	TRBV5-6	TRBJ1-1	TGTGCCAGCAGCTTGGGAGGTTACATGAACACTGAAGCTTTCTTT	CASSLGGYMNTEAFF
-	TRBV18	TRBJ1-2	TGTGCCAGCTCCCCTGGAGACTATGGCTACACCTTC	CASSPGDYGYTF
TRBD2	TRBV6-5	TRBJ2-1	TGTGCCAGCAGTTCCCTAGCGGGATCTGGCAATGAGCAGTTCTTC	CASSSLAGSGNEQFF
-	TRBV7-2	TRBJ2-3	TGTGCCAGCAGCCGAAGGCGGGATACGCAGTATTTT	CASSRRRDTQYF
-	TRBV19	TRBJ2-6	TGTGCCGCGTCGGGGTCTGGGGCCAACGTCCTGACTTTC	CAASGSGANVLTF
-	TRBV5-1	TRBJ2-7	TGCGCCAGCAGCCCGAGGACGGGGGAGCAGTACTTC	CASSPRTGEQYF
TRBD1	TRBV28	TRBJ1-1	TGTGCCAGCAGTCCGGGCCCGGGACAGATGAACACTGAAGCTTTCTTT	CASSPGPGQMNTEAFF
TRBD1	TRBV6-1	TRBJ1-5	TGTGCCAGCAGTGAAGGAGGGGGCGTCCTGATTACGCATTTT	CASSEGGGVLITHF
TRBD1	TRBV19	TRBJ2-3	TGTGCCACCTTAGACAGGGGGCGTACAGATACGCAGTATTTT	CATLDRGRTDTQYF
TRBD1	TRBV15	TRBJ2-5	TGTGCCACCAGCAGGACAGGGGGCCAAGAGACCCAGTACTTC	CATSRTGGQETQYF
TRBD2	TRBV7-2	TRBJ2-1	TGTGCCAGCAGCTTATCGCCCCTAGCGGGATGGGGTATCAGCGATGAGCAGTTCTTC	CASSLSPLAGWGISDEQFF
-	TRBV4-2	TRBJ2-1	TGTGCCAGCAGCCAGGACTTTAGCTCCTACAATGAGCAGTTCTTC	CASSQDFSSYNEQFF
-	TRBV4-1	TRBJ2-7	TGCGCCAGCAGCCAAGAAGCGATACCGAGAGGCGAGCAGTACTTC	CASSQEAIPRGEQYF
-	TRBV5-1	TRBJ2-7	TGCGCCAGCAGCTTGGCAGGCGGAACTAGCTCCTACGAGCAGTACTTC	CASSLAGGTSSYEQYF
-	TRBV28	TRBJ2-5	TGTGCCAGCAGTTTGGAGGGCGGTCTACGGGAGACCCAGTACTTC	CASSLEGGLRETQYF
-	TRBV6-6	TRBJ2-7	TGTGCCAGCAGCGGGTGGGGCGCCTACGAGCAGTACTTC	CASSGWGAYEQYF
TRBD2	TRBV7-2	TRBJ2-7	TGTGCCAGCAGCTTGGCGCGGGGGGCGCGGTACGAGCAGTACTTC	CASSLARGARYEQYF
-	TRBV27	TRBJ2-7	TGTGCCAGCAGTTTACAGGGTCCCTACGAGCAGTACTTC	CASSLQGPYEQYF
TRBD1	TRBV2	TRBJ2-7	TGTGCCAGCAGTGTTCGACAGGGTGTTTACGAGCAGTACTTC	CASSVRQGVYEQYF
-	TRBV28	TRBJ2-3	TGTGCCAGCAGTTTGCAGCGGATTTCCACAGATACGCAGTATTTT	CASSLQRISTDTQYF
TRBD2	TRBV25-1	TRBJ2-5	TGTGCCAGCAGTGAGGTGGGAGCGGGAGGGCCCGAGGAGACCCAGTACTTC	CASSEVGAGGPEETQYF
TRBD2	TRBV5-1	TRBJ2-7	TGCGCCAGCAGCCCCGGACTAGCGGGAGAGATCCACGAGCAGTACTTC	CASSPGLAGEIHEQYF
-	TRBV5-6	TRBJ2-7	TGTGCCAGCAGCCCGGGGACATGGGGTTCCTACGAGCAGTACTTC	CASSPGTWGSYEQYF
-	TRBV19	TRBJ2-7	TGTGCCAGTAGTATGGTATTAGCAAGCGAGCAGTACTTC	CASSMVLASEQYF
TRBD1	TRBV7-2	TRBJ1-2	TGTGCCAGCAGCGCCACCACAGGGGTCGGCGGCTACACCTTC	CASSATTGVGGYTF
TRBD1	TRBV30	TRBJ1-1	TGTGCCTGGAGTCGCCCCAGGGGGCTCCCTACTGAAGCTTTCTTT	CAWSRPRGLPTEAFF